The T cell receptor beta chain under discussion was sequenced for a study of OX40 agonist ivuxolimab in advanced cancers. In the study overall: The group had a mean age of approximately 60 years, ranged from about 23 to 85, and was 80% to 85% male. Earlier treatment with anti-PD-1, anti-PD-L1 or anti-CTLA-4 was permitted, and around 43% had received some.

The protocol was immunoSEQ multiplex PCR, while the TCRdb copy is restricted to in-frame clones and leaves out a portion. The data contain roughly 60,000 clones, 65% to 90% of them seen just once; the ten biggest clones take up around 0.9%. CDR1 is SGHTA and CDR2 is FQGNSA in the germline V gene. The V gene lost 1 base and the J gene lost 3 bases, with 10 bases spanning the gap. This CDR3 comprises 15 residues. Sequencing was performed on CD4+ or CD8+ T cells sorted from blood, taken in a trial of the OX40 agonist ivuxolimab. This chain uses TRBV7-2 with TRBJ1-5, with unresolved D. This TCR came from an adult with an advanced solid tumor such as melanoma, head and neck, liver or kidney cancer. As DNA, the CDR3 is TGTGCCAGCAGCTTAGGGATTCCGGACAATCAGCCCCAGCATTTT. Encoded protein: CASSLGIPDNQPQHF.